This is a list of T cell receptor beta chains from one sample in a study of T-cell reconstitution after alpha-beta-depleted transplantation in children. One entry per CDR3 protein, called by TCRdb with MiXCR from the PCR reads. The top ten hold just over 35% of the sample, which has 500,000 to 600,000 distinct CDR3 sequences, about a quarter seen once. The source was PBMCs, collected before TCRalphabeta/CD19-depleted stem cell transplant. These receptors were taken from a boy younger than two with Wiskott-Aldrich syndrome, due to receive a stem cell transplant. CDR3s include the opening cysteine and the closing phenylalanine or tryptophan. Fields, in order: CDR3 DNA, CDR3 protein, clone size, D gene, J gene, V gene. A D gene is named only where the DNA matches it firmly. For some rows the clone size is stated as once, few or many, or as a class when expanded; others skip it.

CDR3nt: TGCGCCAGCAGCTTGGTGTCCAACAATGAGCAGTTCTTC
CDR3aa: CASSLVSNNEQFF
abundance: few
d_gene: -
j_gene: TRBJ2-1
v_gene: TRBV5-1

CDR3nt: TGTGCCAGCAGTCCTTACAGGGGGCGCACCGGGGAGCTGTTTTTT
CDR3aa: CASSPYRGRTGELFF
abundance: few
d_gene: TRBD1
j_gene: TRBJ2-2
v_gene: TRBV28

CDR3nt: TGTGCCAGTAGTATAGCCCAGGGGGCCTACAATGAGCAGTTCTTC
CDR3aa: CASSIAQGAYNEQFF
abundance: -
d_gene: TRBD1
j_gene: TRBJ2-1
v_gene: TRBV19

CDR3nt: TGTGCCAGCAGCTTCCTACAGGGGTACAATGAGCAGTTCTTC
CDR3aa: CASSFLQGYNEQFF
abundance: few
d_gene: TRBD1
j_gene: TRBJ2-1
v_gene: TRBV12-3/TRBV12-4

CDR3nt: TGCAGCGTTCCAGATAGGGGGGTGAATGAGCAGTTCTTC
CDR3aa: CSVPDRGVNEQFF
abundance: few
d_gene: -
j_gene: TRBJ2-1
v_gene: TRBV29-1

CDR3nt: TGCAGTGCGCAGCGGTACACAGATACGCAGTATTTT
CDR3aa: CSAQRYTDTQYF
abundance: few
d_gene: -
j_gene: TRBJ2-3
v_gene: TRBV20-1

CDR3nt: TGCGCCAGCAGCAGAGGACAGGACCTTCAAGAGACCCAGTACTTC
CDR3aa: CASSRGQDLQETQYF
abundance: -
d_gene: TRBD1
j_gene: TRBJ2-5
v_gene: TRBV5-1

CDR3nt: TGTGCCAGCAGCAACACGGAGGGCACTGAAGCTTTCTTT
CDR3aa: CASSNTEGTEAFF
abundance: -
d_gene: -
j_gene: TRBJ1-1
v_gene: TRBV5-6

CDR3nt: TGCAGTGCTAGCGGGGGCGTGACGGGGGAGCAGTACTTC
CDR3aa: CSASGGVTGEQYF
abundance: -
d_gene: -
j_gene: TRBJ2-7
v_gene: TRBV20-1

CDR3nt: TGTGCCAGCAGTTGGACAGGGGGCAATGGCTACACCTTC
CDR3aa: CASSWTGGNGYTF
abundance: few
d_gene: TRBD1
j_gene: TRBJ1-2
v_gene: TRBV12-3/TRBV12-4